This T cell receptor (beta chain) comes out of a study of blood T cell repertoires in COVID-19 (dated by TCRdb to about 2020). About the study as a whole: Samples from collaborators originated in the United States, Italy and Spain and spanned both the acute and convalescent phases of COVID-19. The material from the prospective study consisted of cDNA or gDNA derived from T cells, B-cell-depleted T cells, or PBMCs. Subjects who had been exposed to COVID-19, were actively infected with it, or had recovered from it provided the deeply sampled blood TCRbeta repertoires that made up the dataset. A de-identified subject ID, COVID-19 status, age in years and sex were almost always included in the sample metadata. The repertoires were released in a freely available public database meant as a resource for research on the immune response to SARS-CoV-2. Samples were obtained from the ongoing ImmuneRACE study (first 160 participants) and from some 1,300 subjects provided by 6 global collaborators. Where available, HLA class I and class II types were obtained from metadata supplied by the sample provider rather than from assay-based typing. The full study reports these points: Clinical and demographic metadata were provided uncurated, with the amount varying by source and participant.

Collaborating institutions collected whole blood in K2EDTA tubes following their own protocols. For TCRbeta analysis, collaborator samples were shipped as frozen whole blood, as isolated PBMCs, or as DNA extracted from either sample type. Regarding this clone: Its target antigen remains unknown. Base qualities are not provided; no much larger clone lies one nucleotide away.

The immunoSEQ Assay, a bias-controlled multiplex PCR, was used to amplify TCRbeta CDR3 regions from genomic DNA. The authors' pipeline ran thus. The number of nucleated cells in each sample was estimated from the amplification of reference gene primers within the assay. To quantify the absolute abundance of each unique TCRbeta CDR3 rearrangement, sequence reads were collapsed and filtered. For each sample, productive Simpson clonality was calculated as the square root of Simpson's diversity index over productive rearrangements. The immuneACCESS repertoire file appears here via TCRdb, limited to in-frame rearrangements. These files lack a portion of the clones; in checked studies, under half of the deficit traces to unresolved V genes, and the cause of the others is not known. V, J and clone size reflect that table, while D and trimming were determined from the DNA. The sample yields more than 200,000 clones; 70% to 90% were counted once. The ten largest make up roughly 0.7% of the sample.

The source material was peripheral blood. This receptor was taken from a man aged 40-49 years with acute or convalescent COVID-19.

The CDR3 reads CAIGDRASGNTIYF. In nucleotides, the sequence is TGTGCCATCGGGGACAGGGCCTCTGGAAACACCATATATTTT. This receptor chain uses TRBV6-5 and TRBJ1-3; 9 bases in the junction line up with TRBD1. The germline V gene specifies MNHEY as CDR1 and SVGAGI as CDR2. Including cysteine and phenylalanine, the CDR3 has 14 amino acids. Only the CDR3 DNA stays, 42 bases, in frame from base 1. The germline V end is reduced by 10 bases and the J end by 0 bases; junction bases left unmatched: 4.